Given below is one T cell receptor (beta chain) in context. Its antigen target is currently unknown. No base-level quality is on record; no much larger clone is a single base apart. From the germline V gene, CDR1 is MNHEY and CDR2 is SVGEGT. Ends trimmed: V by 2 bases, J by 2 bases; bases unmatched to a gene: 10. The CDR3 holds 17 amino acids from the cysteine to the phenylalanine. Of the read, only the CDR3 DNA is kept; its 51 bases are in frame from base 1. In Seattle, one collaborating source enrolled patients while the infection was active and tracked those patients longitudinally over the course of disease. Each collaborating institution followed its own protocols to collect whole blood in K2EDTA tubes. Collaborator samples were shipped for TCRbeta analysis as frozen whole blood, isolated PBMCs, or DNA extracted from either sample type. The immunoSEQ Assay, a bias-controlled multiplex PCR, was used to amplify TCRbeta CDR3 regions from genomic DNA. Per the source publication's procedure: Within the assay, amplification of reference gene primers was used to estimate how many nucleated cells each sample contained. To quantify the absolute abundance of each unique TCRbeta CDR3 rearrangement, sequence reads were collapsed and filtered. For each sample, productive Simpson clonality was calculated by taking the square root of Simpson's diversity index across productive rearrangements. TCRdb mirrors the immuneACCESS table, restricted to in-frame sequences. Some clones are absent from its copies; in checked studies, under half trace to an unresolved V gene, and the reason for the others is unknown. V and J calls and clone size follow that table, whereas D and trimming were derived from the DNA. Across this sample there are a few hundred thousand clones, with about 90% seen only once. Approximately 10% of the sample rests with the top ten.

The data belong to a study of blood T cell repertoires in COVID-19 (TCRdb year 2020). Looking at the study overall: Samples covering the acute and convalescent phases of COVID-19 were provided by collaborators in the United States, Italy and Spain. The material from the prospective study consisted of cDNA or gDNA derived from T cells, B-cell-depleted T cells, or PBMCs. Sample metadata almost always included a de-identified subject ID, COVID-19 status, age in years and sex. The repertoires were made available in a free public database intended to serve as a resource for research on the immune response to SARS-CoV-2. Samples came from the ongoing ImmuneRACE study (first 160 participants) plus 1,254 subjects from 6 global collaborators. The dataset comprised deeply sampled blood TCRbeta repertoires from subjects exposed to, actively infected with, or recovered from COVID-19. Where available, HLA class I and class II types were obtained from metadata supplied by the sample provider rather than from assay-based typing. Study-wide conclusions, independent of this receptor: The quantity of clinical and demographic metadata differed by source and by participant and was supplied without curation.

Sequenced: peripheral blood. The chain is assembled from TRBV6-2 or TRBV6-3 and TRBJ1-1, with TRBD1 matching 8 junction bases. This clonotype originated in a woman in her 70s with COVID-19, enrolled during active disease. The CDR3 protein sequence reads: CASSYVTRQGANTEAFF. The DNA reads as follows: TGTGCCAGCAGTTACGTTACCCGGCAGGGGGCAAACACTGAAGCTTTCTTT.